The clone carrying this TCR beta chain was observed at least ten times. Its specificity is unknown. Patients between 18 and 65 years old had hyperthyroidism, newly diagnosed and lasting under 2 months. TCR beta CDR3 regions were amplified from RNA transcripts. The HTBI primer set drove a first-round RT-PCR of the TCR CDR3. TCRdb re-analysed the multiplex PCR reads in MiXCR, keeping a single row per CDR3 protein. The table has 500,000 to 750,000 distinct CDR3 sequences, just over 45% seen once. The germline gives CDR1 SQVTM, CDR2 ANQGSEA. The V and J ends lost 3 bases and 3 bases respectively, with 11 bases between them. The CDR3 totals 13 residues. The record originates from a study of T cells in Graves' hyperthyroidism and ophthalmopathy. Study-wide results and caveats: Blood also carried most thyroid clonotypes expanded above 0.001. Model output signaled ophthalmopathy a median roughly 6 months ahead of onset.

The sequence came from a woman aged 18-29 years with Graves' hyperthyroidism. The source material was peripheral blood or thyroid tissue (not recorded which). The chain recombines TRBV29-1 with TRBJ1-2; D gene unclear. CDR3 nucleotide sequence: TGCAGCGTTGATCCGGCCGGTCACTATGGCTACACCTTC. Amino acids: CSVDPAGHYGYTF. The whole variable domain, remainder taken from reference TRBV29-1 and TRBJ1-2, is SAVISQKPSRDICQRGTSLTIQCQVDSQVTMMFWYRQQPGQSLTLIATANQGSEATYESGFVIDKFPISRPNLTFSTLTVSNMSPEDSSIYLCSVDPAGHYGYTFGSGTRLTVV.